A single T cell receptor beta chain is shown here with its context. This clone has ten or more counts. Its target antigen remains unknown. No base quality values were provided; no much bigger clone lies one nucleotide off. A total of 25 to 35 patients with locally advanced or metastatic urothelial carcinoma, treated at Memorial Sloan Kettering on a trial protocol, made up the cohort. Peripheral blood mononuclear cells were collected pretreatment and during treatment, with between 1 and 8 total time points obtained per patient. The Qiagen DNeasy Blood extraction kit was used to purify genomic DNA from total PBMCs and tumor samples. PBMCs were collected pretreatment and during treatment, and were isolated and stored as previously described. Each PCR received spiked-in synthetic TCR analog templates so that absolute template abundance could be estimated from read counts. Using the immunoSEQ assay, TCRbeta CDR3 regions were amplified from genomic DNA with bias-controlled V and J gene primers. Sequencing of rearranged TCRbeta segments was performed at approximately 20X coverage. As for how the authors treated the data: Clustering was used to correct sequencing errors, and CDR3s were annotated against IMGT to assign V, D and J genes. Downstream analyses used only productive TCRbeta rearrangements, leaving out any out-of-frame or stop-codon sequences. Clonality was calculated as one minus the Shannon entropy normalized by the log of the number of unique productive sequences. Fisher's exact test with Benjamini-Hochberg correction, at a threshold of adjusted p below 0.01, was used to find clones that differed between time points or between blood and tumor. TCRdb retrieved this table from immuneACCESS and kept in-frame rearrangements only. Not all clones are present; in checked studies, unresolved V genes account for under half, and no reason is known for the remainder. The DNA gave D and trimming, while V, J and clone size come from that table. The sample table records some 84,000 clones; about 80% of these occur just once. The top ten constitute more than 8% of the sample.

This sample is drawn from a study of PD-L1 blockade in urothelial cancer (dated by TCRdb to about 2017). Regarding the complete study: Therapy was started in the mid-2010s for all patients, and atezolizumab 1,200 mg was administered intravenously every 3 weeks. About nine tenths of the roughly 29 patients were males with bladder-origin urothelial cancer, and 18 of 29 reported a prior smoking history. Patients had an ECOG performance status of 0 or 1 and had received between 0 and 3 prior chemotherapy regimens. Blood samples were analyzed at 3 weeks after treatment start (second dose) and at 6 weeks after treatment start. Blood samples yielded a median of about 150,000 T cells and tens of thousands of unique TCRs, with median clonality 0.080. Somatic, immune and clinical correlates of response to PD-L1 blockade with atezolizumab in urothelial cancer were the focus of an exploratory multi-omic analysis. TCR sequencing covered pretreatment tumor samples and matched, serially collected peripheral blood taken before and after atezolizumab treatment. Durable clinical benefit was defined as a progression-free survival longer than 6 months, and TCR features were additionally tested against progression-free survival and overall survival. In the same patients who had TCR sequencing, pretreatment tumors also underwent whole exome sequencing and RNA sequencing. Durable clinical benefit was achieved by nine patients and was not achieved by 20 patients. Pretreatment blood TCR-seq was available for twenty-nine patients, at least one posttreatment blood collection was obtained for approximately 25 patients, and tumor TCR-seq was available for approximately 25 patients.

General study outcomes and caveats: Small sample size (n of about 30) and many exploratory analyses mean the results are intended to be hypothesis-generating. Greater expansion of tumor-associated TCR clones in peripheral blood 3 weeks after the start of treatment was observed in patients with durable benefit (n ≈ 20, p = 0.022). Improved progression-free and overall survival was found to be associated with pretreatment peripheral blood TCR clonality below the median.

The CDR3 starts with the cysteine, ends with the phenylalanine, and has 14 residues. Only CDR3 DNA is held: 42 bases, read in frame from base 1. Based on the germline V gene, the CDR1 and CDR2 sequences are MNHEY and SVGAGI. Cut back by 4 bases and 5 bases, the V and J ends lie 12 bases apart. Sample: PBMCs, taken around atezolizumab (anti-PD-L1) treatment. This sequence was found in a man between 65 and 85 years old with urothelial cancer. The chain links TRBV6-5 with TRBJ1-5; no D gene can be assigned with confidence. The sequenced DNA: TGTGCCAGCAGTTCATCCGCAGTGCATCAGCCCCAGCATTTT. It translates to CASSSSAVHQPQHF.